This T cell receptor (beta chain) stems from a study of T-cell reconstitution after alpha-beta-depleted transplantation in children. Using unique molecular identifiers, the investigators prepared the TCRbeta library. From the PCR reads, TCRdb called clonotypes with MiXCR, one entry per CDR3 protein. The sample includes hundreds of thousands of distinct CDR3 sequences, about 15% of them seen just once. The table lists this clonotype with many counts. Germline V gives CDR1 MNHNS, CDR2 SASEGT. The CDR3 extends over 15 amino acids. Losses at the gene ends were 1 base for V and 1 base for J; bases not matched to a gene: 2.

This chain uses TRBV6-1 with TRBJ2-3; 7 nucleotides match TRBD1. Material: PBMCs from the stem cell graft donor, obtained from the stem cell graft. This TCR was recovered from a human donor who donated a stem cell graft to a child with acute myeloid leukemia. The DNA of the CDR3 is TGTGCCAGCAGTGAAGTAGGACAGGGCACAGATACGCAGTATTTT. This codes for CASSEVGQGTDTQYF.